The rows below give T cell receptor beta chains drawn from one sample of a study of blood T cell repertoires in COVID-19. Generated by immunoSEQ multiplex PCR, the TCRdb table keeps only in-frame clones and is missing some. This table has 160,000 or so clones, about nine tenths appearing once. The sequenced material came from peripheral blood. All receptors come from a woman aged 60-75 years who had recovered from COVID-19. CDR3s include the opening cysteine and the closing phenylalanine or tryptophan. Each record gives: clone size, D gene, J gene, V gene, CDR3 protein, CDR3 DNA. The D gene is left open where the match is weak. Not every row has a clone size; where given, it reads once, few, many or a size class.

>NA|TRBD2|TRBJ2-5|TRBV11-2
CASSASGGLPQETQYF
TGTGCCAGCAGCGCTAGCGGGGGACTCCCCCAAGAGACCCAGTACTTC
>NA|NA|TRBJ1-2|TRBV6-1
CASSEPGTNYGYTF
TGTGCCAGCAGTGAACCGGGGACTAACTATGGCTACACCTTC
>NA|NA|TRBJ1-1|TRBV27
CASSLYGGTEAFF
TGTGCCAGCAGTTTATATGGCGGCACTGAAGCTTTCTTT
>NA|TRBD1|TRBJ1-4|TRBV5-1
CASSPGTDGEKLFF
TGCGCCAGCAGCCCCGGGACAGATGGTGAAAAACTGTTTTTT
>NA|TRBD1|TRBJ2-2|TRBV7-4
CASSRTGWTGELFF
TGTGCCAGCAGCCGGACAGGGTGGACCGGGGAGCTGTTTTTT
>NA|TRBD2|TRBJ2-3|TRBV5-1
CASSLGASGDTDTQYF
TGCGCCAGCAGCTTGGGGGCTAGCGGGGACACAGATACGCAGTATTTT
>NA|NA|TRBJ1-1|TRBV10-3
CAISLGGATEAFF
TGTGCCATCAGCCTGGGAGGGGCAACTGAAGCTTTCTTT
>NA|TRBD2|TRBJ2-3|TRBV25-1
CASSELKRGYTDTQYF
TGTGCCAGCAGTGAATTAAAGCGGGGGTACACAGATACGCAGTATTTT
>NA|NA|TRBJ1-3|TRBV29-1
CSVERFSGNTIYF
TGCAGCGTTGAACGGTTCTCTGGAAACACCATATATTTT
>NA|TRBD1|TRBJ1-4|TRBV7-9
CASSWTGPEKLFF
TGTGCCAGCAGCTGGACAGGGCCCGAAAAACTGTTTTTT
>few|NA|TRBJ1-6|TRBV6-2/TRBV6-3
CASGPKGRLGNSPLHF
TGTGCCAGCGGCCCCAAGGGCAGACTAGGGAATTCACCCCTCCACTTT
>NA|TRBD2|TRBJ2-1|TRBV6-5
CASRTASGGYNEQFF
TGTGCCAGCAGAACGGCTAGCGGGGGCTACAATGAGCAGTTCTTC
>NA|NA|TRBJ2-6|TRBV6-6
CASRGGGANVLTF
TGTGCCAGCAGGGGAGGAGGGGCCAACGTCCTGACTTTC
>NA|NA|TRBJ1-4|TRBV4-2
CASSQAQGVDNEKLFF
TGTGCCAGCAGCCAAGCCCAGGGCGTGGACAATGAAAAACTGTTTTTT
>NA|NA|TRBJ2-7|TRBV28
CASSLYVPGNHEQYF
TGTGCCAGCAGTTTATACGTCCCAGGTAACCACGAGCAGTACTTC
>NA|TRBD1|TRBJ1-1|TRBV2
CASGASGGRTEAFF
TGTGCCAGCGGCGCTTCAGGGGGCCGGACTGAAGCTTTCTTT
>NA|NA|TRBJ1-1|TRBV3-1/TRBV3-2
CASSRLGTEAFF
TGTGCCAGCAGCCGCCTAGGCACTGAAGCTTTCTTT
>once|TRBD1|TRBJ2-3|TRBV5-1
CASSAGTGSPDTQYF
TGCGCCAGCAGCGCTGGGACAGGGTCCCCAGATACGCAGTATTTT